A single sample gave rise to the 30 T cell receptor beta chains below, sequenced in a study of cytomegalovirus exposure and HLA in healthy donors. Using immunoSEQ multiplex PCR, the repertoire was profiled, and TCRdb retains in-frame clones only, with some absent. Counted here are approximately 97,000 clones, about 94% occurring once; the ten biggest clones make up less than 1.5%. Sample: PBMCs. These receptors originate from a young woman in good health and CMV-seropositive.

The chain recombines TRBV10-3 with TRBJ2-2; possible D gene TRBD1, 6 bases. CDR1 and CDR2 from the germline V gene are ENHRY and SYGVKD. CDR3 length: 16 residues. V lost 2 bases and J lost 0, with 10 bases in between. The CDR3 nucleotides read TGTGCCATCAGTGAGCCGGACAGCACGAACACCGGGGAGCTGTTTTTT. Amino acid sequence: CAISEPDSTNTGELFF.

V and J are TRBV6-5 and TRBJ1-2, with 8 bases identical to TRBD1. The CDR3 length is 15 residues. Per the germline V gene, CDR1 is MNHEY and CDR2 is SVGAGI. Trimming removed 4 bases from V and 3 bases from J; junction bases left unmatched: 7. The CDR3 bases are TGTGCCAGCAGTTCCGTCCCGACAGGGGACTATGGCTACACCTTC. Its translation is CASSSVPTGDYGYTF.

This clone appeared a few times. The J gene is TRBJ2-3, the V gene TRBV6-4; tentatively, D is TRBD2 (6 bases). V was pared by 3 bases and J by 2 bases, with 9 bases between. Germline V gene data show CDR1 as MRHNA and CDR2 as SNTAGT. The CDR3 spans 14 residues. The CDR3 DNA reads TGTGCCAGCAGTGAGGGAGGTGACACAGATACGCAGTATTTT. The encoded protein is CASSEGGDTDTQYF.

This sequence joins TRBV19 and TRBJ2-3; tentatively, D is TRBD1 (6 bases). V dropped 8 bases and J dropped 3 bases, with 21 bases sitting between them. This CDR3 is built from 16 residues. Per germline, CDR1 LNHDA and CDR2 SQIVND (reference sequence). This CDR3 reads CASGGGLRDRTDTQYF. The CDR3 DNA is TGTGCCAGTGGGGGCGGCCTGAGGGATAGGACAGATACGCAGTATTTT.

The chain links TRBV28 to TRBJ2-7; 8 nucleotides align to TRBD2. J lost 2 bases, V lost 6 bases, and 9 bases had no gene match. The germline V gene encodes CDR1 MDHEN and CDR2 SYDVKM. This CDR3 spans 15 amino acids. CDR3 DNA: TGTGCCAGCAGCCAGGGCGGGAGGCACCCCTACGAGCAGTACTTC. Its protein is CASSQGGRHPYEQYF.

The chain links TRBV6-5 to TRBJ2-1, with TRBD2 as a possible D gene (6 bases). Trimming took 2 bases from V and 3 from J, leaving 11 bases between them. The CDR3 length is 15 residues. Germline V gene data show CDR1 as MNHEY and CDR2 as SVGAGI. CDR3 sequence reads: CASSYGRGGYNEQFF. The DNA of the CDR3 is TGTGCCAGCAGTTACGGGCGGGGAGGCTACAATGAGCAGTTCTTC.

The rearrangement joins TRBV7-9 to TRBJ2-3, with D perhaps TRBD1 (6 bases). Deletions cut 3 bases from V and 0 bases from J, with 7 bases between. Germline lookup yields CDR1 SEHNR and CDR2 FQNEAQ (reference sequence). The CDR3 totals 14 residues. The CDR3 here is CASSFGQSTDTQYF. The CDR3 DNA is TGTGCCAGCAGCTTTGGACAGAGCACAGATACGCAGTATTTT.

This sequence joins TRBV28 and TRBJ1-1; no reliable D call. The CDR3 spans 13 residues. Trimming shortened V by 7 bases and J by 11 bases, and 20 bases separated the two germline ends. Germline V gene sequence: CDR1 MDHEN, CDR2 SYDVKM. CDR3 nucleotide sequence: TGTGCCAGCAATTCACGTTCCCCCCCGGTGGCTTTCTTT. Translated, it gives CASNSRSPPVAFF.

This chain connects TRBV9 to TRBJ1-5; 7 positions agree with TRBD1. CDR1 and CDR2 (germline): SGDLS, YYNGEE. After removal of 4 bases from V and 3 bases from J, the junction contained 7 bases not matched to a gene. CDR3 length: 15 residues. The CDR3: CASSPQGQLNQPQHF. The CDR3 DNA follows: TGTGCCAGCAGCCCGCAGGGACAGCTCAATCAGCCCCAGCATTTT. The full variable domain, rest sourced from reference TRBV9 and TRBJ1-5, is DSGVTQTPKHLITATGQRVTLRCSPRSGDLSVYWYQQSLDQGLQFLIQYYNGEERAKGNILERFSAQQFPDLHSELNLSSLELGDSALYFCASSPQGQLNQPQHFGDGTRLSIL.

The table lists this clone with a count of one. The chain recombines TRBV5-5 with TRBJ2-1; TRBD1 is a possible D gene (6 bases). The CDR3 is 14 residues long. Germline assignment: CDR1 SGHKS and CDR2 YYEKEE (reference sequence). The germline V and J ends were trimmed by 2 bases and 9 bases, with 15 bases remaining between them. Here the CDR3 reads CASSFRTVAGEQFF. In DNA, the CDR3 is TGTGCCAGCAGCTTCAGGACAGTGGCGGGTGAGCAGTTCTTC.

The V gene is TRBV11-2, the J gene TRBJ2-7; 11 positions match TRBD2. Germline V lookup: CDR1 SGHAT, CDR2 FQNNGV. The CDR3 has 16 amino acids. The V segment lost 2 bases and the J segment 5 bases; nucleotides outside the gene matches: 8. CDR3 region: CASSLTASGRFDEQYF. CDR3 bases: TGTGCCAGCAGCTTAACGGCTAGCGGGAGGTTCGACGAGCAGTACTTC.

The rearrangement uses TRBV5-1 and TRBJ2-1; 9 bases align to TRBD2. This CDR3 region has 17 residues. V gave up 1 base and J gave up 1 base; unmatched junction bases: 6. Germline CDR1 SGHRS, CDR2 YFSETQ. This CDR3 is CASSLFSGSSSYNEQFF. CDR3 coding DNA: TGCGCCAGCAGCTTGTTTAGCGGGAGTTCTTCCTACAATGAGCAGTTCTTC. The complete variable domain, with remaining parts taken from reference TRBV5-1 and TRBJ2-1, reads KAGVTQTPRYLIKTRGQQVTLSCSPISGHRSVSWYQQTPGQGLQFLFEYFSETQRNKGNFPGRFSGRQFSNSRSEMNVSTLELGDSALYLCASSLFSGSSSYNEQFFGPGTRLTVL.

This chain connects TRBV30 to TRBJ2-7, with 11 bases identical to TRBD2. The V and J ends lost 3 bases and 4 bases, in that order; junction bases with no gene match: 17. The CDR3 runs 18 residues. Germline assignment: CDR1 GTSNPN and CDR2 SVGIG (reference sequence). CDR3 coding DNA: TGTGCCTGGAGGAAAGCTTCTCCACTAGCGGGAGCACGATACGAGCAGTACTTC. This encodes CAWRKASPLAGARYEQYF.

The chain is built from TRBV7-2 and TRBJ1-5; tentative D call: TRBD1 (5 bases). Trimming stripped 1 base from V and 7 bases from J, with 17 bases between. This CDR3 has 16 amino acids. The germline CDR1 and CDR2 sequences are SGHTA and FQGNSA. In DNA, the CDR3 is TGTGCCAGCAGCTTAGGGGGTCGGGGGGTTTGGCAGCCCCAGCATTTT. It codes for CASSLGGRGVWQPQHF.

This clone was counted a few times. V and J are TRBV5-1 and TRBJ1-5, with TRBD1 matching over 7 bases. From germline, CDR1 is SGHRS and CDR2 YFSETQ. J lost 4 bases, V lost 4 bases, and 14 bases had no gene match. The CDR3 is 17 amino acids. CDR3 protein: CASSHEGQVILNQPQHF. In DNA, the CDR3 is TGCGCCAGCAGCCATGAAGGACAGGTGATCCTTAATCAGCCCCAGCATTTT.

The chain recombines TRBV6-5 with TRBJ1-2, with D possibly matching TRBD1 (6 bases). The CDR3 is 14 amino acids. V gave up 10 bases and J gave up 8 bases, with 23 bases separating them. The V gene's germline CDR1 is MNHEY and CDR2 SVGAGI. CDR3 in amino acids: CATSGDTVGRGYTF. The CDR3, as DNA: TGTGCCACCTCAGGGGATACGGTCGGCAGAGGCTACACCTTC.

The chain links TRBV5-1 to TRBJ1-4, with TRBD1 matching 7 bases. The germline gives CDR1 SGHRS, CDR2 YFSETQ. This CDR3 has 14 amino acids. After removal of 4 bases from V and 5 bases from J, the junction contained 5 bases not matched to a gene. CDR3 loop: CASSLQGGNEKLFF. CDR3 DNA: TGCGCCAGCAGCCTCCAGGGGGGAAATGAAAAACTGTTTTTT.

The rearrangement links TRBV4-3 to TRBJ2-3, with D possibly matching TRBD1 (6 bases). CDR3 length: 13 residues. The germline V gene encodes CDR1 LGHNA and CDR2 YSLEER. Trimming shortened V by 4 bases and J by 5 bases, and 10 bases separated the two germline ends. The CDR3 DNA is TGCGCCAGCAGCCCCCGACAGGAAGATACGCAGTATTTT. Translated: CASSPRQEDTQYF.

V gene TRBV4-3 combines with J gene TRBJ2-5, with D maybe TRBD2 (7 bases). Between the trimmed V and J ends, which lost 0 bases and 9 bases, there was a span of 14 bases. The CDR3 totals 14 residues. CDR1 is LGHNA, CDR2 YSLEER, per germline. The CDR3: CASSQEGGALPQYF. The CDR3 DNA is TGCGCCAGCAGCCAAGAGGGGGGGGCTCTCCCCCAGTACTTC.

V gene TRBV5-5 combines with J gene TRBJ1-5; TRBD1 aligns across 8 bases. CDR3 size: 15 residues. Losses at the gene ends were 2 bases for V and 1 base for J; bases not matched to a gene: 2. Germline V gene data show CDR1 as SGHKS and CDR2 as YYEKEE (reference sequence). The CDR3 nucleotides read TGTGCCAGCAGCTTCACAGGGGGGAGCAATCAGCCCCAGCATTTT. Its translation: CASSFTGGSNQPQHF.

The V call is TRBV5-5, the J call TRBJ2-6; D ambiguous. Trimming shortened V by 0 bases and J by 4 bases, and 5 bases separated the two germline ends. This CDR3 has 14 residues. CDR1 is SGHKS, CDR2 YYEKEE, per germline (reference sequence). The CDR3 region is CASSLVPGANVLTF. The CDR3 DNA sequence: TGTGCCAGCAGCTTGGTTCCAGGGGCCAACGTCCTGACTTTC.

The chain combines TRBV5-5 with TRBJ2-2; TRBD1 agrees at 9 bases. V trimming: 4 bases; J trimming: 6 bases; junction bases outside the gene matches: 4. CDR1 SGHKS and CDR2 YYEKEE come from the germline V gene (reference sequence). The CDR3 has 14 residues. The CDR3 DNA is TGTGCCAGCAGCCCCAGGACAGGGGCCGGGGAGCTGTTTTTT. Protein: CASSPRTGAGELFF.

The chain carries TRBV5-1 and TRBJ2-3, with 10 nucleotides matching TRBD2. The ends lost 4 bases at V and 5 bases at J; junction bases unmatched: 10. Germline loops: CDR1 SGHRS, CDR2 YFSETQ. There are 16 residues in the CDR3. In nucleotides, the CDR3 is TGCGCCAGCAGCAAACAAGCGGGAGGGTCAGGAGATACGCAGTATTTT. This gives the protein CASSKQAGGSGDTQYF.

This clone was seen a single time. This chain connects TRBV11-1 to TRBJ2-7, with D tentatively TRBD2 (6 bases). Trimming removed 5 bases at V and 0 bases at J, with 11 bases between. Looked up from germline, CDR1 is SGHAT and CDR2 is FQDESV (reference sequence). The CDR3 spans 14 residues. This CDR3 is CASSIRDFSYEQYF. DNA of the CDR3: TGTGCCAGCAGCATACGGGACTTCTCCTACGAGCAGTACTTC.

This chain uses TRBV28 with TRBJ2-7; 7 nucleotides match TRBD2. The CDR3 loop spans 12 amino acids. The ends lost 5 bases at V and 3 bases at J; junction bases unmatched: 1. Germline values: CDR1 MDHEN, CDR2 SYDVKM. CDR3 protein: CASSERGYEQYF. The CDR3 DNA is TGTGCCAGCAGTGAGCGGGGCTACGAGCAGTACTTC.

This chain links TRBV19 with TRBJ2-1; no definite D call. Germline V gene sequence: CDR1 LNHDA, CDR2 SQIVND (reference sequence). Trimming removed 3 bases from V and 9 bases from J, with 12 bases in between. The CDR3 is 13 residues long. The CDR3 nucleotides read TGTGCCAGTAGTATGTTCGAGGTAGGTGAGCAGTTCTTC. This gives the protein CASSMFEVGEQFF. Looking up the rest from reference TRBV19 and TRBJ2-1 gives the full variable domain: DGGITQSPKYLFRKEGQNVTLSCEQNLNHDAMYWYRQDPGQGLRLIYYSQIVNDFQKGDIAEGYSVSREKKESFPLTVTSAQKNPTAFYLCASSMFEVGEQFFGPGTRLTVL.

The chain employs TRBV7-2 and TRBJ1-1, with a tentative D call TRBD1 (5 bases). V was trimmed by 5 bases and J by 2 bases, leaving 15 bases between them. The length of the CDR3 is 15 residues. From germline, CDR1 is SGHTA and CDR2 FQGNSA. CDR3 nucleotide sequence: TGTGCCAGCAGCATACTTTCAGGGCGCAACACTGAAGCTTTCTTT. This sequence encodes CASSILSGRNTEAFF.

The chain is built from TRBV28 and TRBJ2-6; no clear D. V lost 2 bases and J 0 bases, leaving 8 bases between the germline ends. The length of the CDR3 is 16 residues. Germline V CDR1 and CDR2: MDHEN, SYDVKM. Here the CDR3 reads CASSLASSSGANVLTF. In DNA, the CDR3 is TGTGCCAGCAGTTTAGCAAGTAGCTCTGGGGCCAACGTCCTGACTTTC.

This chain joins TRBV29-1 and TRBJ2-5, with 8 bases matching TRBD1. CDR1 and CDR2 (germline): SQVTM, ANQGSEA. The V segment lost 6 bases and the J segment 1 base; nucleotides outside the gene matches: 1. This CDR3 region has 12 residues. The CDR3 region is CSVGTGQETQYF. The CDR3 region has the DNA TGCAGCGTCGGGACAGGCCAAGAGACCCAGTACTTC. The full variable domain, completed using reference TRBV29-1 and TRBJ2-5, is SAVISQKPSRDICQRGTSLTIQCQVDSQVTMMFWYRQQPGQSLTLIATANQGSEATYESGFVIDKFPISRPNLTFSTLTVSNMSPEDSSIYLCSVGTGQETQYFGPGTRLLVL.

The chain uses TRBV9 and TRBJ2-7; tentative D call: TRBD1 (5 bases). The CDR3 has 15 residues. With 4 bases removed from V and 3 bases from J, the gap between germline ends came to 17 bases. Germline loops: CDR1 SGDLS, CDR2 YYNGEE. The CDR3 region is CASSPEQVWGYEQYF. As DNA, the CDR3 is TGTGCCAGCAGCCCTGAACAGGTGTGGGGCTACGAGCAGTACTTC.